Listed below are T cell receptor beta chains from one sample, sequenced in a study of radiotherapy plus CTLA-4 blockade in lung cancer. Measured with immunoSEQ multiplex PCR; TCRdb has only the in-frame clones, and not every one. The top ten clones hold roughly 20% of a sample with 81,000 or so clones, about 79% of them seen once. The source was peripheral blood, collected from a patient treated with radiotherapy plus ipilimumab. All receptors derive from a human donor with non-small cell lung cancer whose response to radiotherapy plus ipilimumab could not be evaluated. Some clones in this sample may be carry-over from other donors' samples. Both conserved end residues are part of each CDR3. The order of the fields is D gene, clone size, V gene, J gene, CDR3 protein, CDR3 DNA. The D gene is left open where the match is weak. Clone size is stated in some rows and not others, as once, few, many or a class when expanded.

-	-	TRBV28	TRBJ2-7	CASSLGGREQYF	TGTGCCAGCAGCCTCGGGGGACGCGAGCAGTACTTC
-	-	TRBV6-5	TRBJ1-1	CASSVGMGTEAFF	TGTGCCAGCAGTGTCGGGATGGGCACTGAAGCTTTCTTT
-	-	TRBV7-2	TRBJ2-7	CASSPMRSAALHEQYF	TGTGCCAGCAGCCCGATGAGGTCCGCCGCCCTCCACGAGCAGTACTTC
TRBD1	few	TRBV5-4	TRBJ2-7	CASSLFPSGGADEQYF	TGTGCCAGCAGCTTGTTCCCCTCAGGGGGCGCGGACGAGCAGTACTTC
-	once	TRBV14	TRBJ2-4	CASSQGQFLAKNIQYF	TGTGCCAGCAGCCAAGGGCAGTTCCTAGCCAAAAACATTCAGTACTTC
TRBD1	few	TRBV14	TRBJ1-1	CASSYHRGLPAFF	TGTGCCAGCAGCTACCACAGGGGCCTCCCTGCTTTCTTT
-	few	TRBV28	TRBJ1-2	CASSLNSYGYTF	TGTGCCAGCAGTTTAAATAGCTATGGCTACACCTTC
-	-	TRBV27	TRBJ2-3	CASSLPGVFSTDTQYF	TGTGCCAGCAGTCTACCAGGGGTGTTTAGCACAGATACGCAGTATTTT
TRBD1	-	TRBV7-2	TRBJ2-5	CASSRQGAGETQYF	TGTGCCAGCAGCCGACAGGGGGCAGGGGAGACCCAGTACTTC
-	-	TRBV5-6	TRBJ1-1	CASSLAQGWDTEAFF	TGTGCCAGCAGCTTGGCCCAGGGATGGGATACTGAAGCTTTCTTT
TRBD1	-	TRBV15	TRBJ2-7	CATSRVKVQGVTYEQYF	TGTGCCACCAGCAGAGTTAAGGTTCAGGGGGTTACATACGAGCAGTACTTC
-	-	TRBV4-3	TRBJ1-3	CASSQELSRDTIYF	TGCGCCAGCAGCCAAGAACTCTCCCGAGACACCATATATTTT
-	once	TRBV7-8	TRBJ2-7	CASSLGTAALYEQYF	TGTGCCAGCAGCTTAGGGACAGCAGCCCTATACGAGCAGTACTTC
-	-	TRBV7-8	TRBJ1-5	CASSPEGLLSNQPQHF	TGTGCCAGCAGCCCCGAAGGACTACTAAGCAATCAGCCCCAGCATTTT
-	-	TRBV28	TRBJ2-2	CASTSRRGRTGELFF	TGTGCCAGCACCTCAAGGAGGGGCCGCACCGGGGAGCTGTTTTTT
-	few	TRBV6-5	TRBJ1-4	CASSWAEGEKLFF	TGTGCCAGCAGCTGGGCGGAGGGAGAAAAACTGTTTTTT
-	-	TRBV27	TRBJ1-5	CASSLTGLKGGGWGSNQPQHF	TGTGCCAGCAGTTTAACAGGCTTGAAAGGGGGGGGATGGGGTAGCAATCAGCCCCAGCATTTT
-	few	TRBV19	TRBJ2-2	CASSSANTGELFF	TGTGCCAGTAGTAGCGCGAACACCGGGGAGCTGTTTTTT
TRBD1	-	TRBV2	TRBJ2-2	CAIDGQGGTGELFF	TGTGCCATCGATGGACAGGGCGGCACCGGGGAGCTGTTTTTT
-	-	TRBV28	TRBJ1-6	CASSPGLNSPLHF	TGTGCCAGCAGTCCTGGACTTAATTCACCCCTCCACTTT
-	-	TRBV5-1	TRBJ2-5	CASSPGVASRETQYF	TGCGCCAGCAGCCCGGGGGTGGCCAGTCGAGAGACCCAGTACTTC
-	-	TRBV5-1	TRBJ2-3	CASSLEVLARDTQYF	TGCGCCAGCAGCTTGGAGGTTCTGGCGCGGGATACGCAGTATTTT
-	-	TRBV28	TRBJ1-2	CASSPQGGTYGYTF	TGTGCCAGCAGTCCCCAGGGAGGGACCTATGGCTACACCTTC
TRBD2	-	TRBV6-5	TRBJ2-1	CASSVAGGPNEQFF	TGTGCCAGCAGCGTAGCGGGGGGGCCTAATGAGCAGTTCTTC
-	-	TRBV19	TRBJ1-2	CASSIKGQPTNYGYTF	TGTGCCAGTAGTATTAAAGGACAGCCGACTAACTATGGCTACACCTTC
-	-	TRBV29-1	TRBJ2-2	CSVGGAGELFF	TGCAGCGTAGGGGGGGCCGGGGAGCTGTTTTTT
TRBD2	-	TRBV25-1	TRBJ2-3	CASRTSGGPDTQYF	TGTGCCAGCAGGACTAGCGGGGGACCAGATACGCAGTATTTT
TRBD1	once	TRBV5-1	TRBJ1-6	CASSLTGVGNSPLHF	TGCGCCAGCAGCTTGACAGGGGTTGGTAATTCACCCCTCCACTTT
-	-	TRBV30	TRBJ1-5	CAWSSYVSNQPQHF	TGTGCCTGGAGTAGCTACGTAAGCAATCAGCCCCAGCATTTT
-	-	TRBV6-5	TRBJ2-3	CASSHSGPATDTQYF	TGTGCCAGCAGCCACTCGGGTCCGGCCACAGATACGCAGTATTTT
-	-	TRBV19	TRBJ2-7	CASSILPPGSYEQYF	TGTGCCAGTAGTATACTCCCCCCAGGATCCTACGAGCAGTACTTC
-	-	TRBV7-2	TRBJ2-7	CASSHGGHTYEQYF	TGTGCCAGCAGCCACGGGGGTCATACCTACGAGCAGTACTTC
-	-	TRBV5-1	TRBJ1-4	CASSPTKAGEKLFF	TGCGCCAGCAGCCCGACAAAGGCTGGAGAAAAACTGTTTTTT
-	-	TRBV19	TRBJ2-1	CASSNRDFYNEQFF	TGTGCCAGTAGTAACCGGGACTTCTACAATGAGCAGTTCTTC
-	-	TRBV28	TRBJ1-1	CASSPTGTEAFF	TGTGCCAGCAGCCCGACGGGGACTGAAGCTTTCTTT
TRBD2	-	TRBV7-3	TRBJ2-1	CASSPTLAGGSEQFF	TGTGCCAGCAGTCCCACCTTAGCGGGGGGAAGTGAGCAGTTCTTC
-	-	TRBV6-5	TRBJ2-3	CASSYAEAADTQYF	TGTGCCAGCAGTTACGCCGAAGCCGCAGATACGCAGTATTTT
-	-	TRBV4-1	TRBJ2-7	CASSVGGSEQYF	TGCGCCAGCAGTGTCGGAGGATCCGAGCAGTACTTC
TRBD1	-	TRBV6-1	TRBJ2-4	CASSEVAGGMNIQYF	TGTGCCAGCAGTGAAGTCGCAGGGGGTATGAACATTCAGTACTTC
TRBD1	-	TRBV5-1	TRBJ2-5	CASSQGGSETQYF	TGCGCCAGCAGCCAAGGGGGCTCAGAGACCCAGTACTTC
-	-	TRBV4-3	TRBJ2-7	CASSQWEAGSSYEQYF	TGCGCCAGCAGCCAATGGGAGGCGGGTTCCTCCTACGAGCAGTACTTC
TRBD1	-	TRBV28	TRBJ2-2	CASSPGGSTGELFF	TGTGCCAGCAGCCCAGGGGGCTCCACCGGGGAGCTGTTTTTT
TRBD2	-	TRBV5-1	TRBJ2-3	CASSLDGGGAGDTQYF	TGCGCCAGCAGCTTGGATGGGGGGGGAGCGGGAGATACGCAGTATTTT
-	-	TRBV4-3	TRBJ1-2	CASSQALAGAYGYTF	TGCGCCAGCAGCCAAGCTCTGGCGGGGGCCTATGGCTACACCTTC
-	-	TRBV6-5	TRBJ2-4	CASSYGGGNIQYF	TGTGCCAGCAGTTACGGCGGAGGAAACATTCAGTACTTC
-	few	TRBV6-5	TRBJ1-4	CASRPTATNEKLFF	TGTGCCAGCAGGCCGACAGCTACTAATGAAAAACTGTTTTTT
-	-	TRBV6-1	TRBJ1-1	CASIAGATEAFF	TGTGCCAGCATAGCGGGGGCCACTGAAGCTTTCTTT
TRBD2	-	TRBV2	TRBJ2-5	CASSAGGGFQETQYF	TGTGCCAGCAGTGCTGGCGGGGGGTTCCAAGAGACCCAGTACTTC
TRBD1	-	TRBV6-6	TRBJ1-1	CATTTPQGARNTEAFF	TGTGCCACCACAACCCCACAGGGGGCCAGGAACACTGAAGCTTTCTTT
-	-	TRBV7-2	TRBJ1-1	CASSLAVVNTEAFF	TGTGCCAGCAGCTTAGCGGTAGTGAACACTGAAGCTTTCTTT
TRBD2	-	TRBV18	TRBJ2-1	CASSPLVGGNEQFF	TGTGCCAGCTCACCACTCGTCGGGGGGAATGAGCAGTTCTTC
TRBD2	-	TRBV7-6	TRBJ2-1	CASSLRSSAGGSYNEQFF	TGTGCCAGCAGCTTAAGGTCGTCTGCGGGGGGTTCCTACAATGAGCAGTTCTTC
TRBD1	once	TRBV4-2	TRBJ1-2	CASSQETGVRDGYTF	TGTGCCAGCAGCCAAGAAACAGGGGTAAGGGATGGCTACACCTTC
TRBD1	-	TRBV5-6	TRBJ1-2	CASSSAGGDYGYTF	TGTGCCAGCAGTTCCGCAGGGGGCGACTATGGCTACACCTTC
-	-	TRBV28	TRBJ1-5	CASSSPDSSNQPQHF	TGTGCCAGCAGTTCTCCGGACAGTAGCAATCAGCCCCAGCATTTT